This T cell receptor (beta chain) derives from a study of identical twins. cDNA carried unique molecular identifiers, and a universal primer site was added by template switching. TCRdb passed the 5' RACE reads through MiXCR, listing each CDR3 protein once. The sample lists about 240,000 distinct CDR3 sequences; approximately 7.9% were seen once. This clonotype showed up just a few times. The donor group consisted entirely of healthy Caucasians. Trimming stripped 1 base from V and 3 bases from J, with 7 bases between. The CDR3 is 15 residues long. The sample was also linked to a second study, of yellow fever vaccine responses in identical twins.

J is TRBJ2-6 and V is TRBV12-3 or TRBV12-4; D remains ambiguous. The specimen was CD8+ T cells sorted from blood. This TCR derives from a woman younger than 30 in good health. CDR3 in amino acids: CASSLVGGGANVLTF. The CDR3 DNA reads as TGTGCCAGCAGTTTAGTGGGTGGTGGGGCCAACGTCCTGACTTTC.